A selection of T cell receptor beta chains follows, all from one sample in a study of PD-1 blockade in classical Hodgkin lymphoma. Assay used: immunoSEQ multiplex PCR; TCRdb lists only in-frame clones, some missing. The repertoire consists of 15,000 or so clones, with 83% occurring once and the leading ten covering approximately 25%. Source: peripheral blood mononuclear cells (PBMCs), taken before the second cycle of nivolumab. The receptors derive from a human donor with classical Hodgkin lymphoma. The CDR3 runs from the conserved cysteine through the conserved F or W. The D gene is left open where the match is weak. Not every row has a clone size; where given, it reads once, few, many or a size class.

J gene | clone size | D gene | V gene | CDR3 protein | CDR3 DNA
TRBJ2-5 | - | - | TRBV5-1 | CASSVPGPEETQYF | TGCGCCAGCAGCGTTCCGGGACCGGAAGAGACCCAGTACTTC
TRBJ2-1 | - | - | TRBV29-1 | CSVIRTSGREQFF | TGCAGCGTTATAAGGACTTCAGGGAGGGAGCAGTTCTTC
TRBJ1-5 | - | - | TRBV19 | CASSYDGTFNQPQHF | TGTGCCAGTAGTTACGACGGAACTTTCAATCAGCCCCAGCATTTT
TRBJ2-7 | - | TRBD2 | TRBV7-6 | CASSPGEGSYEQYF | TGTGCCAGCAGCCCCGGGGAGGGAAGCTACGAGCAGTACTTC
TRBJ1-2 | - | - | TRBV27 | CASGTAANYGYTF | TGTGCCAGCGGGACCGCTGCTAACTATGGCTACACCTTC
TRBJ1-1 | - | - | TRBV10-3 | CAITDSDTEAFF | TGTGCCATCACTGACAGCGACACTGAAGCTTTCTTT
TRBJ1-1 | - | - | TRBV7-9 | CASSLGNRDDTEAFF | TGTGCCAGCAGCTTAGGAAACAGGGACGACACTGAAGCTTTCTTT
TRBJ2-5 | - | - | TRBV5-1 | CASSPGDLKETQYF | TGCGCCAGCAGCCCGGGGGATTTGAAAGAGACCCAGTACTTC
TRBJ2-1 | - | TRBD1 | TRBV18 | CASSPMGQGYNEQFF | TGTGCCAGCTCACCAATGGGACAGGGTTACAATGAGCAGTTCTTC
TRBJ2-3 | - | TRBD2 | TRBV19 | CASSRLALSTDTQYF | TGTGCCAGTAGTAGACTAGCGCTTAGCACAGATACGCAGTATTTT
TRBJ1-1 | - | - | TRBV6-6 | CASTHPNGAFF | TGTGCCAGCACCCACCCCAATGGAGCTTTCTTT
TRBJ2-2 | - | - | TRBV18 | CASSADPNTGELFF | TGTGCCAGCTCAGCAGACCCGAACACCGGGGAGCTGTTTTTT
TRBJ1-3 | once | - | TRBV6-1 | CASTGGNSGNTIYF | TGTGCCAGCACGGGGGGCAACTCTGGAAACACCATATATTTT
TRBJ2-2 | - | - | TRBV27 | CASSPRRRTGELFF | TGTGCCAGCAGTCCTCGGAGAAGGACCGGGGAGCTGTTTTTT
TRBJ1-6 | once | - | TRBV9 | CASSVEDLNSPLHF | TGTGCCAGCAGCGTAGAAGACCTTAATTCACCCCTCCACTTT
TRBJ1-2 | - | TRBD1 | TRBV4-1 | CASSQARAQGGYGYTF | TGCGCCAGCAGCCAAGCTAGGGCCCAGGGGGGCTATGGCTACACCTTC
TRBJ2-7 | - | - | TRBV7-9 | CASSLLTGNYEQYF | TGTGCCAGCAGCTTGCTGACGGGTAACTACGAGCAGTACTTC
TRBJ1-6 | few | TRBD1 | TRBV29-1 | CSVSTGENSPLHF | TGCAGCGTTAGTACAGGGGAGAATTCACCCCTCCACTTT
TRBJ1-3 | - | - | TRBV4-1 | CASSPRVAGNTIYF | TGCGCCAGCAGCCCACGCGTGGCTGGAAACACCATATATTTT
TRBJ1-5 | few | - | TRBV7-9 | CASSLWGDQPQHF | TGTGCCAGCAGCTTATGGGGAGATCAGCCCCAGCATTTT
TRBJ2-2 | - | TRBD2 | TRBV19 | CASTWTSGGGELFF | TGTGCCAGTACTTGGACTAGCGGCGGTGGAGAGCTGTTTTTT
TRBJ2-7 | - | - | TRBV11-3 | CASSLNTDEQYF | TGTGCCAGCAGCTTAAACACGGACGAGCAGTACTTC
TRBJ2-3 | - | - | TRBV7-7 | CASSLAHPRGDTQYF | TGTGCTAGCAGCTTAGCCCACCCTCGCGGGGATACGCAGTATTTT
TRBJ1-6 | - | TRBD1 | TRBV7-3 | CASSSMTGANSPLHF | TGTGCCAGCAGCTCAATGACAGGGGCTAATTCACCCCTCCACTTT
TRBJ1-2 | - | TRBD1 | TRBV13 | CASSHGDRGYGYTF | TGTGCCAGCAGCCATGGGGACAGGGGCTATGGCTACACCTTC
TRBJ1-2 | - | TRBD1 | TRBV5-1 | CASSNTGGQGYTF | TGCGCCAGCAGCAATACAGGGGGTCAAGGCTACACCTTC
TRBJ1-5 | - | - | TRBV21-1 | CASSKAVSTGARTFYSNQPQHF | TGTGCCAGCAGCAAAGCTGTGTCGACAGGGGCCCGCACCTTTTATAGCAATCAGCCCCAGCATTTT
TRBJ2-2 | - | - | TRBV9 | CASSVGGGGLYTGELFF | TGTGCCAGCAGCGTAGGAGGAGGGGGGCTTTACACCGGGGAGCTGTTTTTT
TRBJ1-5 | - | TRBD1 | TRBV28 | CASSLGDRGVSPQHF | TGTGCCAGCAGTTTAGGGGACAGGGGGGTATCGCCCCAGCATTTT
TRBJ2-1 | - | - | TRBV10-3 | CATRGVSHNEQFF | TGTGCCACCCGCGGGGTTTCCCACAATGAGCAGTTCTTC
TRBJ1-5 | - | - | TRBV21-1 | CASSKVSKGGGNQPQHF | TGTGCCAGCAGCAAAGTTTCGAAGGGGGGCGGCAATCAGCCCCAGCATTTT
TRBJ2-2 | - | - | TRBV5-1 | CASSLDGQYTGELFF | TGCGCCAGCAGCTTGGATGGACAGTACACCGGGGAGCTGTTTTTT
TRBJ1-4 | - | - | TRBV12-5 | CASGFRVWPGTANEKLFF | TGTGCTAGTGGTTTCCGGGTTTGGCCAGGGACGGCTAATGAAAAACTGTTTTTT
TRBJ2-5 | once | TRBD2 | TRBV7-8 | CASSPVGGFGETQYF | TGTGCCAGCAGTCCGGTCGGGGGGTTTGGGGAGACCCAGTACTTC
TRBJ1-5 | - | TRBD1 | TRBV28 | CASSFAGRGLEPQHF | TGTGCCAGCAGTTTTGCGGGCAGGGGGTTGGAGCCCCAGCATTTT
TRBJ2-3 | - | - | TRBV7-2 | CASSRELLSTDTQYF | TGTGCCAGCAGCCGCGAACTCCTCAGCACAGATACGCAGTATTTT